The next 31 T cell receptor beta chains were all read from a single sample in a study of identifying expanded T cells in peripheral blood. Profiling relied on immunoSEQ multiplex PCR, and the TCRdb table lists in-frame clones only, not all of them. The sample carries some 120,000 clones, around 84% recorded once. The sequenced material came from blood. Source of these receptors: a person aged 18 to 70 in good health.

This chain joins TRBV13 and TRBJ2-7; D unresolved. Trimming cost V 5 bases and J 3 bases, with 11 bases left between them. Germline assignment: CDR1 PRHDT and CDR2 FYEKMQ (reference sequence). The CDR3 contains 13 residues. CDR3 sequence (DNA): TGTGCCAGCAGCAGCCGCCTCGGCTACGAGCAGTACTTC. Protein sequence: CASSSRLGYEQYF.

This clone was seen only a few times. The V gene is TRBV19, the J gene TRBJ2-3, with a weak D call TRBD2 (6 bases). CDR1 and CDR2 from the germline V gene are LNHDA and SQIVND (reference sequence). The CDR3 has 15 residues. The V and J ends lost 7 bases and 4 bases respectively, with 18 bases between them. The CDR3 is CASTELGGKADTQYF. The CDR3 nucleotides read TGTGCCAGTACTGAACTAGGCGGGAAAGCAGATACGCAGTATTTT.

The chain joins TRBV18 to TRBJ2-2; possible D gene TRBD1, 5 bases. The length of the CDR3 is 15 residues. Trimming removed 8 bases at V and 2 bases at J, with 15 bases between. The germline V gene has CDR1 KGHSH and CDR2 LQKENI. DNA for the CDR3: TGTGCCAGCGCGGTGGGGCAGCGAAACACCGGGGAGCTGTTTTTT. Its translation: CASAVGQRNTGELFF.

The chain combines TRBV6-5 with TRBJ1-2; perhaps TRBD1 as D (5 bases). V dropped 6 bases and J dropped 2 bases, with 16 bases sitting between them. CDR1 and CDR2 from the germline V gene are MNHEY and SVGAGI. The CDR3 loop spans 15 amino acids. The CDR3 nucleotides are TGTGCCAGCAGCCGCACTGGGACCGCGAACTATGGCTACACCTTC. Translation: CASSRTGTANYGYTF.

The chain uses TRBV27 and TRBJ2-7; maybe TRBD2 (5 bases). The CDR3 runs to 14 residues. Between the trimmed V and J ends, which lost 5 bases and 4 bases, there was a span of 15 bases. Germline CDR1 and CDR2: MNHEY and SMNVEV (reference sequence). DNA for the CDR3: TGTGCCAGCAGTCGCCGAGGGCTCAATTACGAGCAGTACTTC. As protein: CASSRRGLNYEQYF.

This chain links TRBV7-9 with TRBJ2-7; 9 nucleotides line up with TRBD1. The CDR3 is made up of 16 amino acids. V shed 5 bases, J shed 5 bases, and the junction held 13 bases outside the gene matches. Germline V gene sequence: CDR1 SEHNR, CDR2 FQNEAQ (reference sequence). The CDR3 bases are TGTGCCAGCAGCCAGATTCCGGGACAGGGTATGAACGAGCAGTACTTC. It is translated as CASSQIPGQGMNEQYF.

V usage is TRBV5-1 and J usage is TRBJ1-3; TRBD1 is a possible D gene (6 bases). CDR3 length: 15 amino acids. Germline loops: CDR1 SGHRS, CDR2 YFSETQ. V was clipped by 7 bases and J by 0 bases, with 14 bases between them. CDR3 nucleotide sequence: TGCGCCAGCGGCGAGGGGGACACCTCTGGAAACACCATATATTTT. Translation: CASGEGDTSGNTIYF.

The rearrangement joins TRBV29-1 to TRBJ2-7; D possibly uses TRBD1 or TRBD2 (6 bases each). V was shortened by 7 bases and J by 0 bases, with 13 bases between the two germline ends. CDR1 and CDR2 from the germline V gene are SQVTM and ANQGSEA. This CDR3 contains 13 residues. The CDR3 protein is CSAGGTFSYEQYF. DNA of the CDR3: TGCAGCGCTGGGGGGACATTCTCCTACGAGCAGTACTTC.

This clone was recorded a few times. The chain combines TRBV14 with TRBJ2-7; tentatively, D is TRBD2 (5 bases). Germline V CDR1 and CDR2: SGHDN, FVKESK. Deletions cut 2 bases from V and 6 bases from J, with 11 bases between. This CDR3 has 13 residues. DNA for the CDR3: TGTGCCAGCAGCCAATCGGTGAGGGTCGAGCAGTACTTC. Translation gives CASSQSVRVEQYF.

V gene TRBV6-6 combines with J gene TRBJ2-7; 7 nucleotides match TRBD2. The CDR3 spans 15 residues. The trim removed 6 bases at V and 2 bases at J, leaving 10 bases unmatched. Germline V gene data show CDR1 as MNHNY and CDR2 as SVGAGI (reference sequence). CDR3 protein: CASSTIGGTTYEQYF. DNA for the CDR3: TGTGCCAGCAGCACCATCGGGGGGACCACCTACGAGCAGTACTTC.

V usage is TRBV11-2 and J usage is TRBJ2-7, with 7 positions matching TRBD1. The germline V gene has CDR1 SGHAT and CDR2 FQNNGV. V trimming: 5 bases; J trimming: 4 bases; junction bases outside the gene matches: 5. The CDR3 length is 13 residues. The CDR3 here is CASSPTGFYEQYF. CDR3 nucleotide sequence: TGTGCCAGCAGCCCGACAGGGTTTTACGAGCAGTACTTC.

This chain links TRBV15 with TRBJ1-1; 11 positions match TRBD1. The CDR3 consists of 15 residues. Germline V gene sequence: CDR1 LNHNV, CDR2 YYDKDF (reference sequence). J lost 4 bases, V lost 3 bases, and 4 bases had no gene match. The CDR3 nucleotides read TGTGCCACCAGCAGCCGGGACAGGGGGACCACTGAAGCTTTCTTT. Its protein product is CATSSRDRGTTEAFF.

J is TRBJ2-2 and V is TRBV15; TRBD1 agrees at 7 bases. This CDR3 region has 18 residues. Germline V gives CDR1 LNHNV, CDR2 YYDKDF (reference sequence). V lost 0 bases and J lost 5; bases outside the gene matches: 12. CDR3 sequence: CATSRDLFMTGTTGELFF. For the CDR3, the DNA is TGTGCCACCAGCAGAGATCTGTTTATGACAGGGACGACCGGGGAGCTGTTTTTT.

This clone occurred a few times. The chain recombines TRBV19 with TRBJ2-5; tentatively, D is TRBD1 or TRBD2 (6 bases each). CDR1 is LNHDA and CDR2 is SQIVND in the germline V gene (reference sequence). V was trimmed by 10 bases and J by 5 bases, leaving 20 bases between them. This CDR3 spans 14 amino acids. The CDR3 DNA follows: TGTGCCACCTCCGGGGGCGGGGCGGGGGAGACCCAGTACTTC. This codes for CATSGGGAGETQYF. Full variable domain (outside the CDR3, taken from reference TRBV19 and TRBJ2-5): DGGITQSPKYLFRKEGQNVTLSCEQNLNHDAMYWYRQDPGQGLRLIYYSQIVNDFQKGDIAEGYSVSREKKESFPLTVTSAQKNPTAFYLCATSGGGAGETQYFGPGTRLLVL.

As DNA, the CDR3 is TGTGCCAGCAGTTACTCTTGGAGGAACACTGAAGCTTTCTTT. Protein product: CASSYSWRNTEAFF. The chain couples TRBV6-5 to TRBJ1-1, with unresolved D. Deletions cut 0 bases from V and 1 base from J, with 6 bases between. The CDR3 runs 14 residues. Germline V gene data show CDR1 as MNHEY and CDR2 as SVGAGI.

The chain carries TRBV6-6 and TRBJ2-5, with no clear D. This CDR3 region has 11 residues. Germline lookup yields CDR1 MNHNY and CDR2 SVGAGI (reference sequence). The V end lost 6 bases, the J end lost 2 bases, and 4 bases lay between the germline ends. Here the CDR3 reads CASRGQETQYF. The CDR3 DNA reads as TGTGCCAGCAGGGGGCAAGAGACCCAGTACTTC.

Here the CDR3 reads CASSIQPPGHGNQPQHF. The CDR3 DNA reads TGTGCCAGTAGTATTCAACCCCCGGGGCATGGCAATCAGCCCCAGCATTTT. The J gene is TRBJ1-5, the V gene TRBV19; a possible D gene is TRBD1 (5 bases). CDR1 and CDR2 from the germline V gene are LNHDA and SQIVND (reference sequence). Trimming took off 3 bases at V and 2 bases at J, with 17 bases between the two ends. The CDR3 runs to 17 residues. The full variable domain, rest sourced from reference TRBV19 and TRBJ1-5, is DGGITQSPKYLFRKEGQNVTLSCEQNLNHDAMYWYRQDPGQGLRLIYYSQIVNDFQKGDIAEGYSVSREKKESFPLTVTSAQKNPTAFYLCASSIQPPGHGNQPQHFGDGTRLSIL.

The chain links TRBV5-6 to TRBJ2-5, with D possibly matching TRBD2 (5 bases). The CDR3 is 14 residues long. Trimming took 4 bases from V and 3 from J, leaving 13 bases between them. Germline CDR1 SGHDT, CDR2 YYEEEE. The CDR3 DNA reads TGTGCCAGCAGCACGAAAACCGGGGAAGAGACCCAGTACTTC. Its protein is CASSTKTGEETQYF.

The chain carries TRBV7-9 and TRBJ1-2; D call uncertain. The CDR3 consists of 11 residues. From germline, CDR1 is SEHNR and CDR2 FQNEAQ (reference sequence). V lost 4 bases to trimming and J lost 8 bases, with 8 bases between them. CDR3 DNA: TGTGCCAGCAGCTATGCATACGGCTACACCTTC. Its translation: CASSYAYGYTF. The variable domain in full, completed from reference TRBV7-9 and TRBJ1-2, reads DTGVSQNPRHKITKRGQNVTFRCDPISEHNRLYWYRQTLGQGPEFLTYFQNEAQLEKSRLLSDRFSAERPKGSFSTLEIQRTEQGDSAMYLCASSYAYGYTFGSGTRLTVV.

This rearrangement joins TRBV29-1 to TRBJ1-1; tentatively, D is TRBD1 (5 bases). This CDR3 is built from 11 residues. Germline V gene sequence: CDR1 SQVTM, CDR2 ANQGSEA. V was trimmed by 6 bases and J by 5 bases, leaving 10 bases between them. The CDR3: CSVEGRTEAFF. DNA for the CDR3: TGCAGCGTAGAGGGGAGGACTGAAGCTTTCTTT.

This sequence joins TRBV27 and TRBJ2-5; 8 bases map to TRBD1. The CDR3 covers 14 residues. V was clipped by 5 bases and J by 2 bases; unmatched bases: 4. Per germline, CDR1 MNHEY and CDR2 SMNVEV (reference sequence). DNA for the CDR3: TGTGCCAGCAGTCCGGGGGACAGGCAAGAGACCCAGTACTTC. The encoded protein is CASSPGDRQETQYF.

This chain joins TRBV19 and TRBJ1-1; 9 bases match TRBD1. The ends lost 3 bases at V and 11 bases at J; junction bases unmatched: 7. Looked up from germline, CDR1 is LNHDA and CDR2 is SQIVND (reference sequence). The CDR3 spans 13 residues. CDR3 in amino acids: CASSIPGTGRAFF. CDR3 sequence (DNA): TGTGCCAGTAGTATCCCGGGGACAGGGAGGGCTTTCTTT.

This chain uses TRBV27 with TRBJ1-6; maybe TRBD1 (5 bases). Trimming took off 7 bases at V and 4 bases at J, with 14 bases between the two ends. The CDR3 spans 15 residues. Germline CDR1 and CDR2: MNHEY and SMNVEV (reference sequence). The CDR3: CASKFRGGYNSPLHF. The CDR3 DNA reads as TGTGCCAGCAAATTCCGTGGGGGATATAATTCACCCCTCCACTTT.

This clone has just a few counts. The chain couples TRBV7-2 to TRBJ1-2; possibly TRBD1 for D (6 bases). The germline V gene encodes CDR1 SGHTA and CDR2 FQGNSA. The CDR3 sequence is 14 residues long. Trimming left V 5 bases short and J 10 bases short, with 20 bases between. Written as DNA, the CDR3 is TGTGCCAGCAGCCCCTGGGGGGGCCGGCGGGACTACACCTTC. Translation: CASSPWGGRRDYTF.

This chain's CDR3 is CASSLGAGGQPQHF. CDR3 nucleotides: TGTGCCAGCAGCTTAGGAGCCGGTGGACAGCCCCAGCATTTT. J is TRBJ1-5 and V is TRBV11-2; D remains unclear. This CDR3 is 14 amino acids long. Trimming shortened V by 1 base and J by 7 bases, and 11 bases separated the two germline ends. Germline CDR1 and CDR2: SGHAT and FQNNGV.

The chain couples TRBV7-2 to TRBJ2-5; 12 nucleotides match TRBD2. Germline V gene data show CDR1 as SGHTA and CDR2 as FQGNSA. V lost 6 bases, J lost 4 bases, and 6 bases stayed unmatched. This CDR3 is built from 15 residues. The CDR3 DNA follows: TGTGCCAGCAGGGGGGGACTAGCGGGCGGAGAGACCCAGTACTTC. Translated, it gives CASRGGLAGGETQYF. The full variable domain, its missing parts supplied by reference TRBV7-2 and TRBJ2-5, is GAGVSQSPSNKVTEKGKDVELRCDPISGHTALYWYRQSLGQGLEFLIYFQGNSAPDKSGLPSDRFSAERTGGSVSTLTIQRTQQEDSAVYLCASRGGLAGGETQYFGPGTRLLVL.

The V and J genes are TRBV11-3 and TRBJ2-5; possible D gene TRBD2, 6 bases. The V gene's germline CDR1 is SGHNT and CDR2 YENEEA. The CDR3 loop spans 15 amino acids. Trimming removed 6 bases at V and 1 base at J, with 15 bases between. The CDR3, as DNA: TGTGCCAGCAGACTACACCGGGACTTCCAAGAGACCCAGTACTTC. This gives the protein CASRLHRDFQETQYF.

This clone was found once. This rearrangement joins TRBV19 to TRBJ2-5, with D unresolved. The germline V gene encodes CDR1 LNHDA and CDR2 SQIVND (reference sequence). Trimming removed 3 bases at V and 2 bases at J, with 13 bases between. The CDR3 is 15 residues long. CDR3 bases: TGTGCCAGTAGTATCGGAAGGGTCAGTCAAGAGACCCAGTACTTC. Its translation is CASSIGRVSQETQYF.

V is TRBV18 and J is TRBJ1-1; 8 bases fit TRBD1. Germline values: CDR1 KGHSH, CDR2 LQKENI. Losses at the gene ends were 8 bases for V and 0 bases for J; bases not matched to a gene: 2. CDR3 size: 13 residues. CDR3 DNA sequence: TGTGCCAGCGGACAGGGAATGAACACTGAAGCTTTCTTT. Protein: CASGQGMNTEAFF.

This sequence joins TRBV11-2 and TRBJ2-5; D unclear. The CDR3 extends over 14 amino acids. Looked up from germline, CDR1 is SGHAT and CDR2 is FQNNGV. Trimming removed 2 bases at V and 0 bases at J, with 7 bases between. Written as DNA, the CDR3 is TGTGCCAGCAGCTTACAGGAGTACCAAGAGACCCAGTACTTC. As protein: CASSLQEYQETQYF.

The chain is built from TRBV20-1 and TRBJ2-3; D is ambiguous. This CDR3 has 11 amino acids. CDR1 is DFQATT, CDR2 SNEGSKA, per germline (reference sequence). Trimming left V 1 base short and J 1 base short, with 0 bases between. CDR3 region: CSARGTDTQYF. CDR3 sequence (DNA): TGCAGTGCTAGAGGCACAGATACGCAGTATTTT.